This T cell receptor beta chain comes out of a study of cytomegalovirus exposure and HLA in healthy donors. Study observations and caveats: Researchers had no immune exposure information except CMV serostatus available. In a later analysis, V- and J-gene trimming of beta chains associated with a DCLRE1C missense variant, replicated independently.

In regard to this clone: Its antigen is unidentified. At one boundary the junction diverges from the germline segment, which might be a read error.

The CDR3 loop spans 13 amino acids. The germline gives CDR1 WSHSY, CDR2 SAAADI. 13 Jbeta primers and 60 Vbeta primers were used for the PCR. Clones were sequenced by immunoSEQ multiplex PCR, and TCRdb holds only the in-frame ones, with some missing. The top ten hold 1% of the sample, which has around 200,000 clones, around nine tenths seen once. The sample consisted of PBMCs. This TCR derives from a woman aged 18-29 years in good health and CMV-seronegative. J is TRBJ2-7 and V is TRBV10-2; the match to TRBD1 covers 7 bases. CDR3 nucleotides: TGCGCCAGCAGTGAGGACAGGGCCCCCCTTCAGGACTTC. Residues: CASSEDRAPLQDF.